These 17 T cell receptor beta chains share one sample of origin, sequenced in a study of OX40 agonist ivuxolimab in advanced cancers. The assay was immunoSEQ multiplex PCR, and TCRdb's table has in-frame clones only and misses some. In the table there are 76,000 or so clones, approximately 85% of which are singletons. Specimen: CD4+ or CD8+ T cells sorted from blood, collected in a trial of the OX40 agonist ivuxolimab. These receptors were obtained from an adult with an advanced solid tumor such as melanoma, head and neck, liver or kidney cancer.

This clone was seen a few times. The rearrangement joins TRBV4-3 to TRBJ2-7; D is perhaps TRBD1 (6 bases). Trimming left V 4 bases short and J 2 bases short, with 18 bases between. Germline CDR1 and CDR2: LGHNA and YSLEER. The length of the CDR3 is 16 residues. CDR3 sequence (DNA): TGCGCCAGCAGCCGCGCGAGGGGGTTACCAACCTACGAGCAGTACTTC. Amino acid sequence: CASSRARGLPTYEQYF.

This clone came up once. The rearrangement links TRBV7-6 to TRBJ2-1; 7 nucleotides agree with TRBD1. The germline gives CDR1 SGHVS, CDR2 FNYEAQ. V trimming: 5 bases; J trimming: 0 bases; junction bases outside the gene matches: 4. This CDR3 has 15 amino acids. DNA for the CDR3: TGTGCCAGCAGCCGGGACAGTAGCTCCTACAATGAGCAGTTCTTC. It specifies CASSRDSSSYNEQFF.

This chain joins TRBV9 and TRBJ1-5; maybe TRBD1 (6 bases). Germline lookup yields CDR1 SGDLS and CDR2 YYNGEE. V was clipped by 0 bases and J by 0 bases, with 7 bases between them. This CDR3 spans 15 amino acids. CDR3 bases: TGTGCCAGCAGCGTAGGGGACAATAGCAATCAGCCCCAGCATTTT. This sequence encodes CASSVGDNSNQPQHF.

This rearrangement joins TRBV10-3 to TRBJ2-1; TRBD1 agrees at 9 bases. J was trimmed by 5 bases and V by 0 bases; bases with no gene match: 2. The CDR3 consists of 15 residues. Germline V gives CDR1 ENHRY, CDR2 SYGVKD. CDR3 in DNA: TGTGCCATCAGTGAGTCGGGACAGGGACACAATGAGCAGTTCTTC. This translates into CAISESGQGHNEQFF.

The CDR3 DNA is TGTGCCAGCAGCCAGGGAGTAAATGACAACACTGAAGCTTTCTTT. Amino acids: CASSQGVNDNTEAFF. This chain connects TRBV9 to TRBJ1-1, with a weak D call TRBD1 (5 bases). The CDR3 length is 15 residues. Germline CDR1 SGDLS, CDR2 YYNGEE. V was cut by 4 bases and J by 2 bases, with 15 bases left in between.

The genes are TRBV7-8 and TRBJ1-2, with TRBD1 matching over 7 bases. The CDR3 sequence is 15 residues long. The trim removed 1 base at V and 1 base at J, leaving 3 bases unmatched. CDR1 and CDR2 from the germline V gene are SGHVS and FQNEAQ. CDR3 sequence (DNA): TGTGCCAGCAGCTTAGTGGGGACAGATAACTATGGCTACACCTTC. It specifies CASSLVGTDNYGYTF.

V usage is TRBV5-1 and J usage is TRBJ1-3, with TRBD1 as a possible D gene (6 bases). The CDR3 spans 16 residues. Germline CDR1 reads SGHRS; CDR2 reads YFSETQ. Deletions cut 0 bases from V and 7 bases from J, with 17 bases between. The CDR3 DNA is TGCGCCAGCAGCTTGGCCGACCGTGGGCAGGGGAACACCATATATTTT. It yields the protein CASSLADRGQGNTIYF.

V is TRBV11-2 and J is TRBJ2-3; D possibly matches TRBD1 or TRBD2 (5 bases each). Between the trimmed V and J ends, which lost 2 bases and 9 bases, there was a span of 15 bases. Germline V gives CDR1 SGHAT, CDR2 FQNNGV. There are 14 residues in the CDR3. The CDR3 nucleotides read TGTGCCAGCAGCTTACCTTTGGGCAGGGAGACGCAGTATTTT. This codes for CASSLPLGRETQYF.

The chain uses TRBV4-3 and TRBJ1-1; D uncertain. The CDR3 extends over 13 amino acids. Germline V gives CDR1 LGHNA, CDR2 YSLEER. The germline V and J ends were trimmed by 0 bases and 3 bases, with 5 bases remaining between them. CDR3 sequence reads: CASSQEEYTEAFF. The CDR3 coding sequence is TGCGCCAGCAGCCAAGAAGAGTACACTGAAGCTTTCTTT.

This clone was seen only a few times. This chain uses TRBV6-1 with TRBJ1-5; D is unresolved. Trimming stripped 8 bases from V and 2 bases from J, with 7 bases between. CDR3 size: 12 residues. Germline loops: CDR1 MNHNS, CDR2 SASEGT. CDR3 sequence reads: CASEGGNQPQHF. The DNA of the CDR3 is TGTGCCAGCGAGGGAGGCAATCAGCCCCAGCATTTT.

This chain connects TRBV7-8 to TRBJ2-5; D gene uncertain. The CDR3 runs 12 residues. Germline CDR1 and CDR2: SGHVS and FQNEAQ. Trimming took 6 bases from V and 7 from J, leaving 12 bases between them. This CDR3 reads CASSSGRGTQYF. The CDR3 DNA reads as TGTGCCAGCAGTTCCGGACGAGGGACCCAGTACTTC. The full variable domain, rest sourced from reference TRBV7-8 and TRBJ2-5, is GAGVSQSPRYKVAKRGQDVALRCDPISGHVSLFWYQQALGQGPEFLTYFQNEAQLDKSGLPSDRFFAERPEGSVSTLKIQRTQQEDSAVYLCASSSGRGTQYFGPGTRLLVL.

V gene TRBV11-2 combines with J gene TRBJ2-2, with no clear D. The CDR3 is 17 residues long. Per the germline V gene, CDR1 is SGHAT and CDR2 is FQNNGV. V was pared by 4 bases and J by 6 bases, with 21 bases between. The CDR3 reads CASSSEASSVGSGELFF. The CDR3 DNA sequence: TGTGCCAGCAGCTCCGAAGCCAGCTCGGTGGGGTCCGGGGAGCTGTTTTTT.

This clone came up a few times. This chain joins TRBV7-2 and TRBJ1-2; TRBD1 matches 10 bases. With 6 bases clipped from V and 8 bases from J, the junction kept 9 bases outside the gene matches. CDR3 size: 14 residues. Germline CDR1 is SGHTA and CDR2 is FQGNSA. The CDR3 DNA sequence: TGTGCCAGCAGTTCCAACGACAGGGGGCGAGGCTACACCTTC. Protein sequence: CASSSNDRGRGYTF.

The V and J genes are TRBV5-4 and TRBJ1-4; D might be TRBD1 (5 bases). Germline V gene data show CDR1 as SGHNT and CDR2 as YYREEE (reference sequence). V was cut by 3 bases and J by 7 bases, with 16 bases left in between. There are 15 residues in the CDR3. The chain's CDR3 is CASSYSTGVGEKLFF. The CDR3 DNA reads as TGTGCCAGCAGCTACAGCACGGGGGTGGGTGAAAAACTGTTTTTT.

CDR3 in DNA: TGTGCCAGTAGAGGGGGCGCATGGGATACTGAAGCTTTCTTT. Its protein is CASRGGAWDTEAFF. The chain combines TRBV19 with TRBJ1-1; TRBD1 matches at 7 bases. This CDR3 has 14 amino acids. From germline, CDR1 is LNHDA and CDR2 SQIVND (reference sequence). J was trimmed by 5 bases and V by 6 bases; bases with no gene match: 9.

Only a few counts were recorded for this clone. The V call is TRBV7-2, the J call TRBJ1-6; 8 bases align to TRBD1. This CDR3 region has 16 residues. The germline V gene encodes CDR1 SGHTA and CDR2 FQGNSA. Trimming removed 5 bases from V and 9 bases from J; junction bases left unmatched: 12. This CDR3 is CASSLLQDRASSPLHF. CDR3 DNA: TGTGCCAGCAGCCTCCTCCAGGACAGGGCGTCTTCACCCCTCCACTTT.

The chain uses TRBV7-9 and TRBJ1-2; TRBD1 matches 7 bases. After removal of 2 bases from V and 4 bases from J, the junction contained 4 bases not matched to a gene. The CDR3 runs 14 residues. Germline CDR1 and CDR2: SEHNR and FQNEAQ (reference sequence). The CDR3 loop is CASSLPDRAYGYTF. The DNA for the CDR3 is TGTGCCAGCAGCTTACCCGACAGGGCCTATGGCTACACCTTC.